The sequence of this TCR beta chain was determined in a study of T cell repertoires in aging, cancer and after chemotherapy. The wider study: Donors were grouped into six age bands spanning 30 or younger through 70 or older. Broader study findings: Age-matched healthy donors had significantly more diverse, less clonal blood TCR repertoires than untreated cancer patients. Median generation probability rose over the chemotherapy interval in each cancer cohort, suggesting rebound thymic output.

This CDR3 comprises 13 residues. Germline values: CDR1 SGHRS, CDR2 YFSETQ. A remark on this clonotype: Its antigen is not known. The junction and the germline gene differ at one end; a read error may be behind it.

TCR beta rearrangements were amplified from peripheral blood genomic DNA. Rearranged V-D-J TRB sequences were amplified with a mixed TRB-A/B primer pool. In TCRdb, the multiplex PCR reads were re-called with MiXCR into one record per CDR3 protein. The table includes roughly 12,000 distinct CDR3 sequences, roughly a quarter detected once. Sequenced sample: blood. This TCR was recovered from a human donor in good health. V and J are TRBV5-1 and TRBJ2-4; a weak D match, TRBD2 (6 bases). CDR3 protein: CANSLGGENIQYF. The CDR3 nucleotides read TGCGCCAACAGCTTGGGCGGGGAAAACATTCAGTACTTC.